Following are 18 T cell receptor beta chains from one sample sequenced in a study of cytomegalovirus exposure and HLA in healthy donors. A multiplex PCR was run with 60 Vbeta primers and 13 Jbeta primers. The repertoire was sequenced with immunoSEQ multiplex PCR; TCRdb's copy has only in-frame clones and lacks some. The sample records roughly 110,000 clones, about 70% being singletons. Sequences were obtained from PBMCs. The receptor source for this set is a young man in good health and CMV-seropositive.

This clone was seen only once. The V call is TRBV25-1, the J call TRBJ1-2; D perhaps matches TRBD1 (6 bases). The CDR3 extends over 12 amino acids. Germline V gives CDR1 MGHDK, CDR2 SYGVNS. Deletions cut 1 base from V and 8 bases from J, with 8 bases between. The DNA for the CDR3 is TGTGCCAGCAGTGAATGGGGGCGAGGCTACACCTTC. Residues: CASSEWGRGYTF.

The V gene is TRBV18, the J gene TRBJ2-7; 10 bases align to TRBD2. Germline V lookup: CDR1 KGHSH, CDR2 LQKENI. With V trimmed by 3 bases and J by 0 bases, 5 bases remained unmatched. The CDR3 runs 16 residues. The CDR3 nucleotides read TGTGCCAGCTCACCCAGCGGGGGGGGGAACTCCTACGAGCAGTACTTC. Encoded protein: CASSPSGGGNSYEQYF. Together with reference TRBV18 and TRBJ2-7, the CDR3 gives the full variable domain: NAGVMQNPRHLVRRRGQEARLRCSPMKGHSHVYWYRQLPEEGLKFMVYLQKENIIDESGMPKERFSAEFPKEGPSILRIQQVVRGDSAAYFCASSPSGGGNSYEQYFGPGTRLTVT.

V gene TRBV5-1 combines with J gene TRBJ2-1, with 7 bases matching TRBD2. The CDR3 runs 15 residues. In germline, CDR1 is SGHRS, CDR2 YFSETQ. V trimming: 6 bases; J trimming: 3 bases; junction bases outside the gene matches: 9. Here the CDR3 DNA reads TGCGCCAGCACCTCCGGGGAGGGCGACTACAATGAGCAGTTCTTC. Its translation: CASTSGEGDYNEQFF.

The rearrangement uses TRBV28 and TRBJ1-5, with TRBD1 as a possible D gene (6 bases). Trimming shortened V by 2 bases and J by 0 bases, and 17 bases separated the two germline ends. The CDR3 sequence is 18 residues long. Germline lookup yields CDR1 MDHEN and CDR2 SYDVKM. DNA of the CDR3: TGTGCCAGCAGTTTAAAACAGGGTAGGGTTTATAGCAATCAGCCCCAGCATTTT. It yields the protein CASSLKQGRVYSNQPQHF.

The genes are TRBV19 and TRBJ1-6, with D possibly matching TRBD1 (6 bases). V dropped 10 bases and J dropped 5 bases, with 18 bases sitting between them. CDR1 is LNHDA, CDR2 SQIVND, per germline (reference sequence). The CDR3 runs 15 residues. The CDR3 here is CATSTGTHHNSPLHF. In nucleotides, the CDR3 is TGTGCCACCTCGACCGGGACACATCATAATTCACCCCTCCACTTT.

The CDR3, as DNA: TGTGCCAGCAGCCAACTAGCGGGGGGGAGCACAGATACGCAGTATTTT. Amino acid sequence: CASSQLAGGSTDTQYF. V and J are TRBV7-3 and TRBJ2-3; the match to TRBD2 covers 13 bases. V lost 5 bases to trimming and J lost 0 bases; unmatched junction nucleotides: 2. CDR1 is SGHTA and CDR2 is FQGTGA in the germline V gene. This CDR3 has 16 amino acids. The full variable domain, with the rest looked up from reference TRBV7-3 and TRBJ2-3, is GAGVSQTPSNKVTEKGKYVELRCDPISGHTALYWYRQSLGQGPEFLIYFQGTGAADDSGLPNDRFFAVRPEGSVSTLKIQRTERGDSAVYLCASSQLAGGSTDTQYFGPGTRLTVL.

The chain uses TRBV6-5 and TRBJ2-7; 9 bases are shared with TRBD1. After removal of 6 bases from V and 0 bases from J, the junction contained 3 bases not matched to a gene. This CDR3 has 14 amino acids. CDR1 MNHEY and CDR2 SVGAGI come from the germline V gene. Here the CDR3 reads CASRGTGISYEQYF. CDR3 nucleotides: TGTGCCAGCAGGGGGACAGGGATCTCCTACGAGCAGTACTTC.

The DNA for the CDR3 is TGTGCCAGCAGTTTAACCCAACCTACGAGGCAGTACTTC. It translates to CASSLTQPTRQYF. This chain joins TRBV28 and TRBJ2-7; D unclear. The CDR3 totals 13 residues. Germline CDR1 MDHEN, CDR2 SYDVKM. V dropped 2 bases and J dropped 9 bases, with 14 bases sitting between them.

The gene calls are TRBV30 and TRBJ2-5; 13 bases are shared with TRBD2. CDR3 size: 15 residues. CDR1 and CDR2 from the germline V gene are GTSNPN and SVGIG (reference sequence). V gave up 7 bases and J gave up 1 base; unmatched junction bases: 6. The CDR3 loop is CAFRGTSGAQETQYF. Here the CDR3 DNA reads TGTGCCTTTAGAGGGACTAGCGGGGCCCAAGAGACCCAGTACTTC.

The CDR3 here is CASSLSSGGYTEAFF. CDR3 DNA sequence: TGTGCCAGCAGTTTATCGAGCGGGGGGTATACTGAAGCTTTCTTT. V usage is TRBV27 and J usage is TRBJ1-1; D may be TRBD1 (5 bases). This CDR3 is built from 15 residues. V was cut by 0 bases and J by 5 bases, with 13 bases left in between. CDR1 and CDR2 from the germline V gene are MNHEY and SMNVEV (reference sequence).

This chain links TRBV27 with TRBJ2-5; D is unresolved. The closer fit of TRBJ2-7 to the DNA end suggests the J call may be wrong. The germline V gene has CDR1 MNHEY and CDR2 SMNVEV (reference sequence). This CDR3 is 12 amino acids long. The CDR3: CASSLCSYEQYF. Written as DNA, the CDR3 is TGTGCCAGCAGTTTATGCTCCTACGAGCAGTACTTC.

A single count supports this clone. V gene TRBV9 combines with J gene TRBJ2-5; D is perhaps TRBD1 (6 bases). This CDR3 has 15 residues. Trimming removed 2 bases from V and 1 base from J, with 12 bases in between. Germline-derived CDR1 and CDR2 are SGDLS and YYNGEE. The CDR3 loop reads CASSVLTGLQETQYF. The CDR3 bases are TGTGCCAGCAGCGTTCTGACAGGCCTCCAAGAGACCCAGTACTTC.

The genes are TRBV6-5 and TRBJ2-3; TRBD1 agrees at 8 bases. The CDR3 contains 14 residues. The germline CDR1 and CDR2 sequences are MNHEY and SVGAGI. V was pared by 7 bases and J by 4 bases, with 7 bases of the junction left unmatched. The CDR3 DNA sequence: TGTGCCAGCACTACCGGACAGGGATCAGATACGCAGTATTTT. Encoded protein: CASTTGQGSDTQYF.

The rearrangement links TRBV18 to TRBJ1-2; D gene ambiguous. The V and J ends lost 1 base and 6 bases respectively, with 9 bases between them. The length of the CDR3 is 13 residues. Germline V CDR1 and CDR2: KGHSH, LQKENI. CDR3 nucleotides: TGTGCCAGCTCACCACAGTCGGTTGATGGCTACACCTTC. Amino acids: CASSPQSVDGYTF.

V usage is TRBV5-4 and J usage is TRBJ2-7; 7 bases are a match to TRBD1. With 0 bases clipped from V and 3 bases from J, the junction kept 3 bases outside the gene matches. This CDR3 is built from 14 residues. CDR1 is SGHNT and CDR2 is YYREEE in the germline V gene (reference sequence). The CDR3 loop is CASSLERDSYEQYF. CDR3 bases: TGTGCCAGCAGCTTGGAACGGGACAGCTACGAGCAGTACTTC.

In its sample, this clone was seen once. V gene TRBV28 combines with J gene TRBJ2-7; TRBD1 is a possible D gene (6 bases). Germline V CDR1 and CDR2: MDHEN, SYDVKM. Trimming removed 3 bases from V and 2 bases from J, with 14 bases in between. The CDR3 contains 15 residues. The chain's CDR3 is CASSLGAGDTYEQYF. CDR3 coding DNA: TGTGCCAGCAGTTTGGGTGCAGGGGACACCTACGAGCAGTACTTC. Using reference TRBV28 and TRBJ2-7 for the parts outside the CDR3, the full variable domain is DVKVTQSSRYLVKRTGEKVFLECVQDMDHENMFWYRQDPGLGLRLIYFSYDVKMKEKGDIPEGYSVSREKKERFSLILESASTNQTSMYLCASSLGAGDTYEQYFGPGTRLTVT.

This sequence joins TRBV27 and TRBJ1-2; 9 bases match TRBD1. Looked up from germline, CDR1 is MNHEY and CDR2 is SMNVEV (reference sequence). The CDR3 has 15 amino acids. Trimming cost V 5 bases and J 6 bases; bases outside gene matches: 10. The CDR3 protein is CASSVGDRAIDGYTF. CDR3 in DNA: TGTGCCAGCAGTGTGGGGGACAGGGCTATCGATGGCTACACCTTC.

The CDR3 DNA sequence: TGCGCCAGCAGCTTGGGGCCCCAGGGCGGGGGCACTGAAGCTTTCTTT. Its translation is CASSLGPQGGGTEAFF. This rearrangement joins TRBV5-1 to TRBJ1-1; possibly TRBD1 for D (5 bases). Germline V gives CDR1 SGHRS, CDR2 YFSETQ. Trimming pared 0 bases from V and 4 bases from J, leaving 16 bases between. The CDR3 covers 16 residues. Looking up the rest from reference TRBV5-1 and TRBJ1-1 gives the full variable domain: KAGVTQTPRYLIKTRGQQVTLSCSPISGHRSVSWYQQTPGQGLQFLFEYFSETQRNKGNFPGRFSGRQFSNSRSEMNVSTLELGDSALYLCASSLGPQGGGTEAFFGQGTRLTVV.